This TCR beta chain was retrieved from a study of CXCR3-negative and CXCR3-positive naive CD8 T cells. Study findings and constraints: Fresh PBMCs were used in most assays, and CXCR3 expression partially decreased after cryopreservation. CXCR3-positive naive cells carried more hydrophobic TRB CDR3s than CXCR3-negative ones.

As regards this clonotype: Antigen unknown.

The method, 5' RACE with UMI labels, was used to prepare the TRB cDNA libraries. From its re-call of the 5' RACE reads, TCRdb lists each CDR3 protein once, without DNA. This repertoire includes 150,000 or so distinct CDR3 sequences. The sequence came from a human donor in good health. Some clones in this sample may be carry-over from other donors' samples. Sample: naive CXCR3+ CD8+ T cells from blood. Subset indicated: CD45RO-CCR7+CD27+CD95- naive CD8+ T cells expressing CXCR3 (TNR3+).

CDR3 sequence: CASSYAGDGDTQYF. The gene calls are TRBV6-2 or TRBV6-3 and TRBJ2-3. Germline CDR1 is MNHEY and CDR2 is SVGEGT. The CDR3 is made up of 14 amino acids.